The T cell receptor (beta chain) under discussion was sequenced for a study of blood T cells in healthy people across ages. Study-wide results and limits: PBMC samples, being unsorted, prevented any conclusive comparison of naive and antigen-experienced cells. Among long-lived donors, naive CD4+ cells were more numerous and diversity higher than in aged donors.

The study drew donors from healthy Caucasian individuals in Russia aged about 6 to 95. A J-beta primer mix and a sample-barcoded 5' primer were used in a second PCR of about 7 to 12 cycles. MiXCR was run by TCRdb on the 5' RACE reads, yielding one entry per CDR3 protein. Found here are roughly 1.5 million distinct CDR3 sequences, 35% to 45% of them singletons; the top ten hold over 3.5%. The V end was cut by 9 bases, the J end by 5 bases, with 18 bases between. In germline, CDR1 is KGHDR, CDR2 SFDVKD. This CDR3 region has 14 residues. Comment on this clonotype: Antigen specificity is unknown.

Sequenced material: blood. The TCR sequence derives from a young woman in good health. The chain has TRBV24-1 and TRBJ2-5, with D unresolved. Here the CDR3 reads CATSRAPEAETQYF. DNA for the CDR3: TGTGCCACCTCCCGGGCTCCCGAGGCCGAGACCCAGTACTTC.